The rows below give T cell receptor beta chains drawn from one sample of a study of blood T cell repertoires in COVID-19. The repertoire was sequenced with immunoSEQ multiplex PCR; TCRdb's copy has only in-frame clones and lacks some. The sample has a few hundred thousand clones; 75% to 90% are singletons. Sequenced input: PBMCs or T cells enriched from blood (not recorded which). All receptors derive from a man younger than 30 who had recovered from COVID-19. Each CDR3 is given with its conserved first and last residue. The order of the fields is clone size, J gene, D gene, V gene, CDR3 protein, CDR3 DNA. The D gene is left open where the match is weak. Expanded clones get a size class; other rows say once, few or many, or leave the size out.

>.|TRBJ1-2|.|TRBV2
CASSESRRHLLHYGYTF
TGTGCCAGCAGTGAATCCCGTAGACACTTGCTTCACTATGGCTACACCTTC
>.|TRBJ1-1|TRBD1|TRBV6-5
CASSDRVTEAFF
TGTGCCAGCTCGGACAGGGTAACTGAAGCTTTCTTT
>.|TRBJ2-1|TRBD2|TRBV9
CASSVDGAGVVDEQFF
TGTGCCAGCAGCGTAGATGGCGCGGGAGTGGTCGATGAGCAGTTCTTC
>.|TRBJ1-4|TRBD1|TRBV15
CATSRDLRAGGGEKLFF
TGTGCCACCAGCAGAGATCTCCGGGCAGGGGGTGGGGAAAAACTGTTTTTT
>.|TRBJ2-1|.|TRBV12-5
CASGLQVRYNEQFF
TGTGCTAGTGGTTTACAGGTCCGCTACAATGAGCAGTTCTTC
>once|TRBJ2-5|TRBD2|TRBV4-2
CASSQEFGTSGGLGETQYF
TGTGCCAGCAGCCAAGAATTCGGGACTAGCGGGGGGCTGGGAGAGACCCAGTACTTC
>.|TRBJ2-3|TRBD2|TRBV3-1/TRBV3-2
CASNKLAGGADTQYF
TGTGCCAGCAACAAACTAGCGGGGGGGGCAGATACGCAGTATTTT
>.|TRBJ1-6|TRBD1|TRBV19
CASTSTGGISPLHF
TGTGCCAGTACTTCGACAGGGGGCATTTCACCCCTCCACTTT
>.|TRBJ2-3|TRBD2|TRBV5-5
CASSNSGSADTQYF
TGTGCCAGCAGCAATAGCGGGAGTGCAGATACGCAGTATTTT
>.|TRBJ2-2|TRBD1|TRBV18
CASSPQGASPTYTGELFF
TGTGCCAGCTCACCACAGGGGGCCAGTCCAACTTACACCGGGGAGCTGTTTTTT
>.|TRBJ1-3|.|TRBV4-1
CASSQDHTGNTIYF
TGCGCCAGCAGCCAAGATCACACTGGAAACACCATATATTTT